This T cell receptor (beta chain) derives from a study of blood T cell repertoires in COVID-19. Study-level background: Whether acute or convalescent, the COVID-19 samples came from the United States, Italy and Spain. T cells, B-cell-depleted T cells, or PBMCs provided the cDNA or gDNA that served as material.

In the authors' methods: The authors estimated nucleated cell counts from reference gene primer amplification. Here immunoSEQ multiplex PCR was the method, and the copy in TCRdb shows in-frame clones only, minus some. D and trimming come from the DNA, and the V and J calls and clone size come from that table. The sample carries tens of thousands of clones, roughly 80% recorded once. Sequenced sample: peripheral blood. This TCR was recovered from a woman in her seventies with acute or convalescent COVID-19.

In nucleotides, the CDR3 is TGTGCCAGCAGTTACGGCGGGGAGCAGTACTTC. It codes for CASSYGGEQYF. This chain joins TRBV6-5 and TRBJ2-7, with D tentatively TRBD2 (5 bases). V was clipped by 2 bases and J by 7 bases, with 6 bases between them. The V gene's germline CDR1 is MNHEY and CDR2 SVGAGI. CDR3 length: 11 amino acids.